This T cell receptor beta chain was sequenced for a study of blood T cell repertoires in COVID-19 (dated by TCRdb to the early 2020s). Regarding the research as a whole: Samples covering the acute and convalescent phases of COVID-19 were provided by collaborators in the United States, Italy and Spain. The samples were drawn from two sources: the first 160 participants of the ongoing ImmuneRACE study, and 1,254 subjects contributed by 6 global collaborators. The prospective study material was composed of cDNA or gDNA derived from T cells, B-cell-depleted T cells, or PBMCs. Deeply sampled blood TCRbeta repertoires from subjects exposed to, actively infected with, or recovered from COVID-19 were included in the dataset. Where HLA class I and class II types were available, the types were taken from metadata supplied by the sample provider, not from assay-based typing. The repertoires were made available in a free public database intended to serve as a resource for research on the immune response to SARS-CoV-2. The sample metadata nearly always contained a de-identified subject ID, COVID-19 status, age in years and sex. General findings and caveats noted by the study authors: Clinical and demographic metadata were provided uncurated, with the amount varying by source and participant.

Participants in the prospective study were enrolled through a virtual design, were aged about 18 to 100 years, and lived in about two dozen United States geographic areas. To assign participants to cohorts, the prospective study relied on clinical history that participants themselves reported in a screening survey and a study questionnaire. In the prospective study, mobile phlebotomists collected whole blood, serum and a nasopharyngeal or oropharyngeal swab from each participant. Additional blood draws and questionnaires over an approximately two-month period could optionally be provided by prospective study participants. Before DNA extraction, blood samples from the prospective study were shipped at room temperature or frozen. This clone was counted between two and nine times. Its target antigen remains unknown. Per-base qualities were not stored, and no clone one base away is much larger. TCRbeta CDR3 regions were amplified from genomic DNA using the immunoSEQ Assay, a bias-controlled multiplex PCR. The authors processed their data as follows. The number of nucleated cells in each sample was estimated from the amplification of reference gene primers within the assay. Sequence reads were collapsed and filtered to measure the absolute abundance of every unique TCRbeta CDR3 rearrangement. For each sample, productive Simpson clonality was calculated as the square root of Simpson's diversity index across productive rearrangements. The source is immuneACCESS, and TCRdb retained only in-frame sequences with V and J called. Part of the clones is not carried over; for the studies checked, unresolved V genes explain less than half of this, and the remainder is unexplained. Clone size and V and J calls were adopted from that table, with D and trimming inferred from the DNA. A total of about 260,000 clones appear in this sample, around 84% of them only once. Under 5% of the sample belongs to the ten largest clones.

Sequencing used PBMCs or T cells enriched from blood (not recorded which). The source of this sequence is a man aged 25-40 years with acute COVID-19.

The DNA reads TGTGCCAGCTCACCGGGCCTTAATGAAAAACTGTTTTTT. Translation gives CASSPGLNEKLFF. The chain was built from TRBV18 and TRBJ1-4, with no D gene named confidently. The CDR3 sequence holds 13 residues, the cysteine and phenylalanine included. Only the CDR3 part of the read is kept: 39 bases, read in frame from the first base. Reading the germline V gene gives CDR1 KGHSH and CDR2 LQKENI. A distance of 6 bases separates the germline ends of V and J, which lose 3 bases and 4 bases respectively.